Only one count was recorded for the clone carrying this TCR beta chain. As yet, its antigen is unknown. The authors reverse transcribed 0.5 to 1 ug RNA with random hexamers. TCRdb independently ran MiXCR on the immunoSEQ multiplex PCR reads; one entry per CDR3 protein. The sample carries about 83,000 distinct CDR3 sequences, roughly 95% recorded once. The data derive from a study of CD8 T cells in Susac syndrome. Study in general: Blood was drawn from patients with Susac syndrome. At that point, they were therapy-naive, on corticosteroids, or on intravenous immunoglobulin alone. Study-level findings and limits: Within total CD8+ repertoires, approximately 15 Susac-specific public clones were found, and within CD8+ TEMRA repertoires, 4 or 5.

Between the trimmed V and J ends, which lost 3 bases and 0 bases, there was a span of 11 bases. From germline, CDR1 is SQVTM and CDR2 ANQGSEA. This CDR3 has 14 residues. The sequenced target, TCR beta, came from blood CD8+ and CD4+ T cells. Sequencing used CD8+ T cells from PBMCs. This clonotype originated in a human donor with Susac syndrome. The rearrangement uses TRBV29-1 and TRBJ1-2; D not certain. The CDR3 DNA sequence: TGCAGCGTTGATAGCGGCGGAACTAACTATGGCTACACCTTC. Its protein product is CSVDSGGTNYGYTF.